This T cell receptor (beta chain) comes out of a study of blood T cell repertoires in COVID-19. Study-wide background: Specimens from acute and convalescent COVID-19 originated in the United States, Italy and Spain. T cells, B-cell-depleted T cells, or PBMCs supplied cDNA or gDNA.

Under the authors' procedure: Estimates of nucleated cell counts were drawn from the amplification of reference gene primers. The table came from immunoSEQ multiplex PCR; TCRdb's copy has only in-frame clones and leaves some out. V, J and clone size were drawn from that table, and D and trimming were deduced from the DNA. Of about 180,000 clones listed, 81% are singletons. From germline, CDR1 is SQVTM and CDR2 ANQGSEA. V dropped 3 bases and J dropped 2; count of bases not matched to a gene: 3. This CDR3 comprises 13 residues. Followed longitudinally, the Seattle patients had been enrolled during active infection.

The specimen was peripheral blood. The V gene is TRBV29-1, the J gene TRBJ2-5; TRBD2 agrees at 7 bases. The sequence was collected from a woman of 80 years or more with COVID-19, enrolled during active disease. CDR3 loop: CSVEGGNQETQYF. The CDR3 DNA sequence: TGCAGCGTTGAGGGGGGGAATCAAGAGACCCAGTACTTC.